The rows below give T cell receptor beta chains drawn from one sample of a study of shared clonotypes between healthy human individuals. The protocol was immunoSEQ multiplex PCR, while the TCRdb copy is restricted to in-frame clones and leaves out a portion. The sample holds 950,000 to 1,100,000 clones; about 75% are singletons and the top ten take approximately 1.5%. The sequenced material came from memory CD4+ T cells sorted from blood. The receptors were gathered from a man in his late teens or twenties in good health. Each CDR3 is given with its conserved first and last residue.

V gene: TRBV30; J gene: TRBJ2-5; CDR3 protein: CAWSGGTSGEHQETQYF
V gene: TRBV4-1; J gene: TRBJ2-7; CDR3 protein: CASSQGWRLAGDDEQYF
V gene: TRBV2; J gene: TRBJ2-2; CDR3 protein: CASNLITGELFF
V gene: TRBV4-3; J gene: TRBJ1-2; CDR3 protein: CASSQEGGRRRDGYTF
V gene: TRBV5-6; J gene: TRBJ2-1; CDR3 protein: CASSSWKGTPYNEQFF
V gene: TRBV7-2; J gene: TRBJ2-3; CDR3 protein: CASSPGFRASGGADTQYF
V gene: TRBV5-8; J gene: TRBJ2-1; CDR3 protein: CATRTSGSSYNEQFF
V gene: TRBV5-1; J gene: TRBJ2-7; CDR3 protein: CASMPPSGAEQYF
V gene: TRBV2; J gene: TRBJ2-3; CDR3 protein: CASSGGLAGGPDTQYF
V gene: TRBV5-8; J gene: TRBJ2-2; CDR3 protein: CASKQRGAKNTGELFF
V gene: TRBV7-9; J gene: TRBJ2-3; CDR3 protein: CASSSSGTDTQYF
V gene: TRBV7-2; J gene: TRBJ2-1; CDR3 protein: CASSFLAGQQFF
V gene: TRBV9; J gene: TRBJ2-2; CDR3 protein: CASSVAVGNTGELFF
V gene: TRBV29-1; J gene: TRBJ2-7; CDR3 protein: CSVEISYEQYF
V gene: TRBV11-2; J gene: TRBJ2-7; CDR3 protein: CASSLTVSGLEQYF
V gene: TRBV5-1; J gene: TRBJ2-7; CDR3 protein: CASTLGGMGYEQYF
V gene: TRBV18; J gene: TRBJ1-1; CDR3 protein: CASSPPRQGHTEAFF
V gene: TRBV2; J gene: TRBJ2-1; CDR3 protein: CASSEAQRGYNEQFF
V gene: TRBV7-8; J gene: TRBJ1-2; CDR3 protein: CASSLGAGNYGYTF
V gene: TRBV7-2; J gene: TRBJ2-5; CDR3 protein: CASSGTSFETQYF
V gene: TRBV9; J gene: TRBJ2-3; CDR3 protein: CASSVSSVTDTQYF
V gene: TRBV25-1; J gene: TRBJ2-1; CDR3 protein: CASSEYMGSYNEQFF
V gene: TRBV2; J gene: TRBJ1-1; CDR3 protein: CASTTRAGVTEAFF
V gene: TRBV11-2; J gene: TRBJ1-2; CDR3 protein: CASSLAGSGGYTF
V gene: TRBV5-4; J gene: TRBJ2-2; CDR3 protein: CASRLTSGGTAGELFF
V gene: TRBV2; J gene: TRBJ1-2; CDR3 protein: CASSVVEGAREGYTF